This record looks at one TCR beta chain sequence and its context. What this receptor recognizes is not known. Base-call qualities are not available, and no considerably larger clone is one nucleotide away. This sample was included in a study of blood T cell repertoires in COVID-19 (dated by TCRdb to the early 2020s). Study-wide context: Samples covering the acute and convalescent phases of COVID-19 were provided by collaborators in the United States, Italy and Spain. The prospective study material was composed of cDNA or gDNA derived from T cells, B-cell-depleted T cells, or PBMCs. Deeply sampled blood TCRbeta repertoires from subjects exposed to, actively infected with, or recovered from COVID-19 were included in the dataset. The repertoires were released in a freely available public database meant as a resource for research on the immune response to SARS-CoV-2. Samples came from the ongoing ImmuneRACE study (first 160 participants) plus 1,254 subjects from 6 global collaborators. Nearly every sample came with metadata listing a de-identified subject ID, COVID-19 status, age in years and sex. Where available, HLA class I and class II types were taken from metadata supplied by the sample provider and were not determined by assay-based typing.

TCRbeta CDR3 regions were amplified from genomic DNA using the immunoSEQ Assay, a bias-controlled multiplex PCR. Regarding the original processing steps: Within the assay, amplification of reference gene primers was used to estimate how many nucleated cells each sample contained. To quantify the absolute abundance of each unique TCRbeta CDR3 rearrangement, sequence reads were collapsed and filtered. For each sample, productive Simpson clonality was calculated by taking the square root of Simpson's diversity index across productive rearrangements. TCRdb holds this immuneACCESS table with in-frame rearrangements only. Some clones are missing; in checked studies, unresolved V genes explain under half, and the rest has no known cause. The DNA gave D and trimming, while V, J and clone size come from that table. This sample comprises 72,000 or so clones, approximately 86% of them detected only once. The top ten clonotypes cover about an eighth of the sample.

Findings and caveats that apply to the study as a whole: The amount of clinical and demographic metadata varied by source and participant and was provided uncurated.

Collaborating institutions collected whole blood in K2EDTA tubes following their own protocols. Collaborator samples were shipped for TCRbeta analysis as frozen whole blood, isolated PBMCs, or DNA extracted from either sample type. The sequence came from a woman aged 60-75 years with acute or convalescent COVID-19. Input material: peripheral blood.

The CDR3 reads CASRDLEVRATDTQYF. The sequenced DNA: TGTGCCAGCAGGGATTTGGAGGTGAGGGCCACAGATACGCAGTATTTT. Recombination joined TRBV28 with TRBJ2-3, and TRBD2 may be the D gene, going by 5 matching bases. Trimming at the junction amounts to 6 bases on V and 2 bases on J, and the germline ends lie 18 bases apart. Reading the germline V gene gives CDR1 MDHEN and CDR2 SYDVKM. Including cysteine and phenylalanine, the CDR3 has 16 amino acids. Of the read, only the CDR3 DNA is kept; its 48 bases are in frame from base 1.